This T cell receptor beta chain appears in the sequencing data of a study of human T cells and chemical hapten exposure. General study points: Against controls, expanded TCRs gave rise to significantly more large CDR3 similarity clusters.

This CDR3 has 13 amino acids. The V end lost 3 bases, the J end lost 2 bases, and 8 bases lay between the germline ends. Each CDR3 protein gets one entry after TCRdb re-called the RACE reads with MiXCR. Of over 50,000 distinct CDR3 sequences listed, approximately 10% are singletons. Time point noted: patch test 1, 2 weeks after DPC sensitization. Described treatment: therapeutic diphenylcyclopropenone sensitization with weekly scalp DPC. Total RNA was isolated from unfractionated whole blood. In regard to this clonotype: Its antigen is not identified.

The J gene is TRBJ2-7, the V gene TRBV12-3 or TRBV12-4, with D possibly being TRBD1 or TRBD2 (5 bases each). This clonotype was obtained from a woman between 40 and 55 years old with alopecia areata. Some clones in this sample may be carry-over from other donors' samples. The starting material was whole blood, obtained in connection with sensitization to the hapten diphenylcyclopropenone (DPC). In DNA form, the CDR3 reads TGTGCCAGCAGTTTCCAGGGAGCCTACGAGCAGTACTTC. Translated, it gives CASSFQGAYEQYF.